This T cell receptor beta chain comes out of a study of T cell responses to AZD1222 COVID-19 vaccine. Study-wide points: The donor group comprised mostly white British people and more females; the analysis possibly underestimated clonal diversity. AZD1222 recipients seropositive at baseline numbered only 5 to 7. Repertoires were obtained only post-peak T cell response.

Using immunoSEQ multiplex PCR, the repertoire was profiled, and TCRdb retains in-frame clones only, with some absent. The table has more than 80,000 clones, about 90% seen once. The CDR3 is 15 residues long. J gave up 3 bases and V 5 bases, and 4 bases lay outside the gene matches. Germline lookup yields CDR1 SNHLY and CDR2 FYNNEI. Worth noting for this clone: Its antigen is not known.

Sequenced material: peripheral blood, taken 28 days after the second AZD1222 dose. This receptor was obtained from an adult who received the AZD1222 COVID-19 vaccine. The chain uses TRBV2 and TRBJ2-2, with TRBD2 matching 9 bases. CDR3: CASSSSGAHTGELFF. Written as DNA, the CDR3 is TGTGCCAGCAGTTCTAGCGGGGCCCACACCGGGGAGCTGTTTTTT.